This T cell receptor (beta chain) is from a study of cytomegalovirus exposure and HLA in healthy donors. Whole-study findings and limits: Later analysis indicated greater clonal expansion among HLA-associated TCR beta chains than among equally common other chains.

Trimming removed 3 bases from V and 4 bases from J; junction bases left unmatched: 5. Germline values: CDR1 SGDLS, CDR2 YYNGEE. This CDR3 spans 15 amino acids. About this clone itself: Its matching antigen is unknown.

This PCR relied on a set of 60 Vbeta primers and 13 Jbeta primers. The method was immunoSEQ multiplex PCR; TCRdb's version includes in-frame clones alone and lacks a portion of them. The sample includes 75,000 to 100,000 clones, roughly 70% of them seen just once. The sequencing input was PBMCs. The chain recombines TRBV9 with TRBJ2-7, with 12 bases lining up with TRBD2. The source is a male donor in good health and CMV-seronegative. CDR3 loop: CASSGGLAGIYEQYF. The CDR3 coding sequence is TGTGCCAGCAGCGGGGGACTAGCGGGCATTTACGAGCAGTACTTC.